This T cell receptor (beta chain) was identified during a study of blood T cell repertoires in COVID-19. V lost 6 bases to trimming and J lost 1 base, with 10 bases between them. The CDR3 contains 14 residues. From germline, CDR1 is MNHEY and CDR2 SVGAGI. Original handling: Reference gene primer amplification in the assay estimated nucleated cell counts. Method: immunoSEQ multiplex PCR; TCRdb's copy keeps in-frame clones and lacks some. Clone size and the V and J calls come from that table; the DNA yielded D and trimming. The sample holds 400,000 to 450,000 clones, about 90% seen once. The sequenced sample consisted of peripheral blood. The chain is built from TRBV6-5 and TRBJ1-5, with a tentative D call TRBD1 (5 bases). This sequence was found in a man aged 18-30 years with COVID-19, enrolled during active disease. CDR3 in DNA: TGTGCCAGCAGGCCAGGGTGGAGCAATCAGCCCCAGCATTTT. This sequence encodes CASRPGWSNQPQHF.